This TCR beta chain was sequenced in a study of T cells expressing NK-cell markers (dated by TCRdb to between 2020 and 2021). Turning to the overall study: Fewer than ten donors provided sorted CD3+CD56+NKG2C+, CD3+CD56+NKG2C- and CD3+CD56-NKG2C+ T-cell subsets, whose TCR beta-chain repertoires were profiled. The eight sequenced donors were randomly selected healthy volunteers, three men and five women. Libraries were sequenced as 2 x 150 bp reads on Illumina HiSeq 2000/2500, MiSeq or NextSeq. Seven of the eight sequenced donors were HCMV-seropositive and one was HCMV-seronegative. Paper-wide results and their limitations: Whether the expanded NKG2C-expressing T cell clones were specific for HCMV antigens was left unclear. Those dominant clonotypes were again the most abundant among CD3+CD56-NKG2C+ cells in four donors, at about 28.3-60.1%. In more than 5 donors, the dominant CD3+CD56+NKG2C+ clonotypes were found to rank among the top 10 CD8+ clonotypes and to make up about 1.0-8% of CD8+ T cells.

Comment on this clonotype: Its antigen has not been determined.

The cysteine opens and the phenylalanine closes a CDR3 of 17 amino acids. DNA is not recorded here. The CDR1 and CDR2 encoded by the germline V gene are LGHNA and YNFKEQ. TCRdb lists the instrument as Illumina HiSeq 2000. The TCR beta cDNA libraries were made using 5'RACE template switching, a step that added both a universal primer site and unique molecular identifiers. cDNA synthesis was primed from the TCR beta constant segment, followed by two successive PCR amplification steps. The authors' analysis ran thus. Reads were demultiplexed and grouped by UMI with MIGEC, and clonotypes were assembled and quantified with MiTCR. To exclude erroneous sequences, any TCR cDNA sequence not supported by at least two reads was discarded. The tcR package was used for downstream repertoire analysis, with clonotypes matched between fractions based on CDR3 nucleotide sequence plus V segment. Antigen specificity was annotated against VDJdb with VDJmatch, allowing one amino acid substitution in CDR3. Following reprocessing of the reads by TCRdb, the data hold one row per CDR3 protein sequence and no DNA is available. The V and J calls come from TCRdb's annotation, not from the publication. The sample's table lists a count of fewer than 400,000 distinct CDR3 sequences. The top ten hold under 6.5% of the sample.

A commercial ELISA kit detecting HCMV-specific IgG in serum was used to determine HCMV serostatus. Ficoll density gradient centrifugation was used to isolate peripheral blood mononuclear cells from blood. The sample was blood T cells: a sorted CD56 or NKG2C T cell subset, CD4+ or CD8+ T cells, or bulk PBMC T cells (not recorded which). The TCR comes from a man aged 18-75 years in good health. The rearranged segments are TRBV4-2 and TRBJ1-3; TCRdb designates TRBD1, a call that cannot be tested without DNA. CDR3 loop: CASSPLGAFSAGNTIYF.